These T cell receptor beta chains were read from a single sample in a study of vaccination effects on CD4 cells after COVID-19. The antigens of these receptors remain unknown. The protocol was immunoSEQ multiplex PCR, while the TCRdb copy is restricted to in-frame clones and leaves out a portion. Here the sample spans over 9,000 clones, about 75% being singletons. Sequencing was performed on CD4+ T cells from PBMCs cultured without peptide, taken after COVID-19 vaccination. The receptors stem from a human donor who received a COVID-19 vaccine. Both conserved end residues are part of each CDR3. A D gene is named only where the DNA matches it firmly. Rows may omit the clone size; those that give it use once, few, many or a size class.

clone_size | j_call | d_call | v_call | cdr3_aa | cdr3_nt
NA | TRBJ1-6 | NA | TRBV3-1/TRBV3-2 | CASSHRDGLNSPLHF | TGTGCCAGCAGCCATAGGGACGGACTAAATTCACCCCTCCACTTT
once | TRBJ1-4 | NA | TRBV28 | CASRPYSNPNEKLFF | TGTGCCAGCAGGCCTTACAGCAATCCTAATGAAAAACTGTTTTTT
NA | TRBJ2-7 | TRBD2 | TRBV27 | CASSLSSGREYEQYF | TGTGCCAGCAGTTTATCTTCAGGGAGGGAGTACGAGCAGTACTTC
few | TRBJ1-1 | NA | TRBV19 | CASNLGAGWFTEAFF | TGTGCCAGTAACTTGGGGGCAGGATGGTTCACTGAAGCTTTCTTT
NA | TRBJ1-3 | NA | TRBV3-1/TRBV3-2 | CASSPVGGGRGNTIYF | TGTGCCAGCAGCCCGGTTGGAGGGGGTAGGGGAAACACCATATATTTT
once | TRBJ1-2 | NA | TRBV5-3 | CARSSTWDAIPPPCGYTF | TGTGCCAGAAGCTCGACCTGGGACGCCATTCCACCCCCGTGTGGCTACACCTTC
few | TRBJ1-1 | NA | TRBV11-2 | CASSLDPSMNTEAFF | TGTGCCAGCAGCTTAGATCCGTCCATGAACACTGAAGCTTTCTTT
NA | TRBJ2-3 | NA | TRBV6-5 | CASILDTQYF | TGTGCCAGCATACTGGATACGCAGTATTTT
NA | TRBJ1-2 | NA | TRBV13 | CASSLGREYGYTF | TGTGCCAGCAGCTTAGGACGGGAGTATGGCTACACCTTC
NA | TRBJ1-2 | TRBD1 | TRBV14 | CASSQAGTGGLYGYTF | TGTGCCAGCAGCCAAGCCGGGACAGGGGGCCTCTATGGCTACACCTTC
few | TRBJ1-2 | TRBD1 | TRBV14 | CASSPSGTGGYGYTF | TGTGCCAGCAGCCCATCCGGGACAGGGGGCTATGGCTACACCTTC
NA | TRBJ1-6 | NA | TRBV2 | CASSELGSSYNSPLHF | TGTGCCAGCAGTGAATTGGGGAGCTCCTATAATTCACCCCTCCACTTT
NA | TRBJ1-4 | TRBD1 | TRBV4-3 | CASSRVDRVNEKLFF | TGCGCCAGCAGCCGGGTAGACAGGGTGAATGAAAAACTGTTTTTT
NA | TRBJ2-5 | NA | TRBV2 | CASKEEETQYF | TGTGCCAGCAAAGAGGAAGAGACCCAGTACTTC
NA | TRBJ2-5 | NA | TRBV2 | CASNRDAQETQYF | TGTGCCAGCAATAGGGACGCCCAAGAGACCCAGTACTTC
once | TRBJ2-6 | NA | TRBV19 | CASSIDQGTNVLTF | TGTGCCAGTAGTATAGATCAAGGAACCAACGTCCTGACTTTC
once | TRBJ2-7 | TRBD2 | TRBV30 | CAWESTSGTVEQYF | TGTGCCTGGGAATCGACTAGCGGGACTGTCGAGCAGTACTTC
NA | TRBJ2-1 | NA | TRBV29-1 | CSVVGVYNEQFF | TGCAGCGTTGTCGGCGTGTACAATGAGCAGTTCTTC